This entry is about one T cell receptor beta chain. Profiled with immunoSEQ multiplex PCR; TCRdb holds only in-frame clones, not every one. The table shows about 160,000 clones, with around 86% occurring only once. The data were taken from a study of blood T cell repertoires in COVID-19. The overall study: Sites across the United States, Italy and Spain contributed samples from acute and convalescent COVID-19.

The V gene lost 5 bases and the J gene lost 3 bases, with 7 bases spanning the gap. Germline CDR1 MDHEN, CDR2 SYDVKM. There are 12 residues in the CDR3. This TCR was sampled from a man in his sixties or seventies who had recovered from COVID-19. The rearrangement links TRBV28 to TRBJ1-1; no clear D gene. Sequenced: peripheral blood. The CDR3 spells CASSLADTEAFF. The CDR3 DNA sequence: TGTGCCAGCAGTCTTGCGGACACTGAAGCTTTCTTT.